This paragraph covers one T cell receptor (beta chain) sequence. This sample was taken from a study of blood T cell repertoires in COVID-19. The overall study: Sources were T cells, B-cell-depleted T cells, or PBMCs; the material itself was cDNA or gDNA.

This CDR3 has 15 residues. CDR1 is SGDLS, CDR2 YYNGEE, per germline. V lost 3 bases, J lost 9 bases, and 5 bases stayed unmatched. Authors' data handling: Estimates of nucleated cell counts were drawn from the amplification of reference gene primers. Sequencing was performed with immunoSEQ multiplex PCR; in TCRdb, only in-frame clones are kept and a portion is missing. That table gives V, J and clone size, and the DNA gave D and trimming. The sample lists approximately 300,000 clones, roughly 86% seen once, with 1.5% to 2% in the top ten. This clonotype originated in a woman between 50 and 59 years old with acute or convalescent COVID-19. The chain has TRBV9 and TRBJ2-1; TRBD2 agrees at 14 bases. The specimen sequenced was peripheral blood. Here the CDR3 reads CASSGGGLAGVEQFF. CDR3 sequence (DNA): TGTGCCAGCAGCGGGGGGGGACTAGCGGGAGTTGAGCAGTTCTTC.